This T cell receptor (beta chain) was profiled in a study of pediatric ulcerative colitis. Study observations and caveats: All ulcerative colitis patients, but no controls, carried a couple of rectal clonotypes. Rectal repertoires separated controls, mild-moderate and acute severe colitis.

Per germline, CDR1 SGHTA and CDR2 FQGNSA. With 8 bases clipped from V and 2 bases from J, the junction kept 8 bases outside the gene matches. CDR3 length: 15 amino acids. One to two pinch biopsies were taken from the rectum during colonoscopy. Samples were sequenced at Survey level, maximum 500,000 reads. Produced via immunoSEQ multiplex PCR; TCRdb's table is partial and in-frame only. The sample lists tens of thousands of clones; 81% were seen once. Turning to this clone: Its specificity is not known.

The specimen sequenced was gut tissue. The receptor comes from a boy younger than 18 with mild ulcerative colitis. The J gene is TRBJ2-7, the V gene TRBV7-2; 11 bases are shared with TRBD1. The CDR3, as DNA: TGTGCCAGCCGGCAGTCGGGACAGGGGGCCTACGAGCAGTACTTC. It specifies CASRQSGQGAYEQYF.